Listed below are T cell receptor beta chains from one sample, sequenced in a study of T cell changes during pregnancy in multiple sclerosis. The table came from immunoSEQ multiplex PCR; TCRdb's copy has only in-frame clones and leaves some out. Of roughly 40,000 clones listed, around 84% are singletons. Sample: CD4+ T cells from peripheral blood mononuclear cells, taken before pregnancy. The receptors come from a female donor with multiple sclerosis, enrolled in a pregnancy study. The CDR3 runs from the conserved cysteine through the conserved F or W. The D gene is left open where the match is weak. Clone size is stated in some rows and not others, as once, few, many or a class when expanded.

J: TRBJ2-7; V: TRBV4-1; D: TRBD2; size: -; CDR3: CASSQDGGGTLPRSYEQYF; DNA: TGCGCCAGCAGCCAAGACGGCGGGGGGACTCTACCTCGTTCCTACGAGCAGTACTTC
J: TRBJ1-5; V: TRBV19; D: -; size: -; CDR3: CASSSVVEQPQHF; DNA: TGTGCCAGTAGCTCGGTCGTAGAACAGCCCCAGCATTTT
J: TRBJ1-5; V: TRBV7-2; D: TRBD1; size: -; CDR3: CASRSGTGGIQPQHF; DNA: TGTGCCAGCAGATCCGGGACAGGGGGCATTCAGCCCCAGCATTTT
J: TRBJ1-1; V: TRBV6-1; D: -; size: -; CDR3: CASSEGNALGEDTEAFF; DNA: TGTGCCAGCAGTGAAGGGAATGCTTTGGGGGAGGACACTGAAGCTTTCTTT
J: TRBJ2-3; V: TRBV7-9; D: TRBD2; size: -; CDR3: CASSPLAGGPDTQYF; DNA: TGTGCCAGCAGCCCATTAGCGGGAGGGCCAGATACGCAGTATTTT
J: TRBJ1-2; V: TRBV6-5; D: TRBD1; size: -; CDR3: CASSLDRDYGYTF; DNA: TGTGCCAGCAGTTTGGACAGGGACTATGGCTACACCTTC
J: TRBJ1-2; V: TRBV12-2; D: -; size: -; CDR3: CASREPKAGRPAMSGYTF; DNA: TGTGCAAGTCGCGAACCCAAAGCGGGCAGGCCGGCGATGAGTGGCTACACCTTC
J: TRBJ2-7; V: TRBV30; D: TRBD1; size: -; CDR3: CAWDRGGYEQYF; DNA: TGTGCCTGGGACAGGGGGGGCTACGAGCAGTACTTC
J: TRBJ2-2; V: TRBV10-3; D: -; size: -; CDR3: CAISESIGRGARELFF; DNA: TGTGCCATCAGTGAGTCGATAGGGAGGGGGGCGAGGGAGCTGTTTTTT
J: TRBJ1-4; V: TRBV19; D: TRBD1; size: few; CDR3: CASSMGQGGGEKLFF; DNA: TGTGCCAGTAGTATGGGACAGGGAGGTGGCGAAAAACTGTTTTTT
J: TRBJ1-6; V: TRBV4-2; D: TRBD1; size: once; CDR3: CASSQESTGARSYNSPLHF; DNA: TGTGCCAGCAGCCAAGAATCTACAGGGGCGCGTTCCTATAATTCACCCCTCCACTTT
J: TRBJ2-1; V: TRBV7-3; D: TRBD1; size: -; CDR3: CASSLGRGLSEQFF; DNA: TGTGCCAGCAGCTTAGGAAGGGGGCTCTCCGAGCAGTTCTTC
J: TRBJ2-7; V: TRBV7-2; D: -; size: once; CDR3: CASSPGVSYEQYF; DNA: TGTGCCAGCAGCCCCGGGGTGTCCTACGAGCAGTACTTC
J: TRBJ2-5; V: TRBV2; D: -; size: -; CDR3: CASRDDRQETQYF; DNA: TGTGCCAGCAGAGATGACAGGCAAGAGACCCAGTACTTC
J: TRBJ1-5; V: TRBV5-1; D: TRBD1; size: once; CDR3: CASTPGGGQGNQPQHF; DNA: TGCGCCAGCACCCCGGGCGGAGGACAGGGGAATCAGCCCCAGCATTTT
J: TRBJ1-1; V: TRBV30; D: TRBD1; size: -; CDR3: CAWNTGGSTEAFF; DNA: TGTGCCTGGAATACAGGGGGGAGCACTGAAGCTTTCTTT
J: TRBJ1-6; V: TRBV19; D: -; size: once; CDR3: CASSNLNGSPLHF; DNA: TGTGCCAGTAGTAACCTCAACGGTTCACCCCTCCACTTT
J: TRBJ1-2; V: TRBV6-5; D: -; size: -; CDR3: CASSPSYSGDYGYTF; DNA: TGTGCCAGCAGCCCGTCTTACTCAGGGGATTATGGCTACACCTTC
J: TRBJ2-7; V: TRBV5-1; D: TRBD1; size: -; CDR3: CASSLDGTGAFRPYEQYF; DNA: TGCGCCAGCAGCTTGGATGGGACAGGGGCCTTCCGACCCTACGAGCAGTACTTC
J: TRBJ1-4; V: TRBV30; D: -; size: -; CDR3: CAWSVTREKLFF; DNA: TGTGCCTGGAGTGTAACTAGGGAAAAACTGTTTTTT
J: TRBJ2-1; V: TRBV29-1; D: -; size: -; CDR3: CSVEDQLAPQFF; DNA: TGCAGCGTTGAAGATCAACTAGCTCCGCAGTTCTTC
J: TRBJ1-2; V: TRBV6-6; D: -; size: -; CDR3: CASSSLLDYGYTF; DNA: TGTGCCAGCAGCTCCCTCCTAGACTATGGCTACACCTTC
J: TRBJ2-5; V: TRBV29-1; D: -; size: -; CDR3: CSASGLAETQYF; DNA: TGCAGCGCATCGGGACTCGCAGAGACCCAGTACTTC
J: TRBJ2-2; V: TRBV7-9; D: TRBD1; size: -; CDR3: CASSLAPPGQGTGELFF; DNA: TGTGCCAGCAGCTTAGCACCTCCGGGACAGGGTACCGGGGAGCTGTTTTTT
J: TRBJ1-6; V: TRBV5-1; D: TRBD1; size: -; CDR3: CASSLVGTGVSPLHF; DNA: TGCGCCAGCAGCTTGGTTGGGACAGGGGTGTCACCCCTCCACTTT
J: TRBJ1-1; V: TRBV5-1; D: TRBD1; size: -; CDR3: CASSPARAGGLNTEAFF; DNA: TGCGCCAGCAGCCCCGCCCGCGCAGGGGGATTGAACACTGAAGCTTTCTTT
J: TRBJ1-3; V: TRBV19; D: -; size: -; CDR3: CASSRQKTSGNTIYF; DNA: TGTGCCAGTAGCAGACAGAAGACCTCTGGAAACACCATATATTTT
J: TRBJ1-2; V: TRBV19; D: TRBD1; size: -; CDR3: CASSTDRGIRFTF; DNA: TGTGCCAGCTCAACTGACAGGGGGATCCGATTTACCTTC
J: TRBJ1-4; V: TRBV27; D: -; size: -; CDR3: CASSRRAGVSEKLFF; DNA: TGTGCCAGCAGTCGTCGGGCGGGGGTGAGTGAAAAACTGTTTTTT
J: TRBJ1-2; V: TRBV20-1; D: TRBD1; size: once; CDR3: CSAGRQGAYTF; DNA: TGCAGTGCTGGTCGACAGGGGGCCTACACCTTC
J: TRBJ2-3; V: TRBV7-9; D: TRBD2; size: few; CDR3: CASSAPGLAGPTDTQYF; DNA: TGTGCCAGCAGCGCACCCGGACTAGCGGGACCGACAGATACGCAGTATTTT
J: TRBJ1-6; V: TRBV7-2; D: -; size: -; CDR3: CASSSAVLYNSPLHF; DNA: TGTGCCAGCAGCTCCGCGGTTCTCTATAATTCACCCCTCCACTTT